This entry describes one T cell receptor beta chain. Its antigen is unknown. CDR1 is SGHTA and CDR2 is FQGNSA in the germline V gene. The V and J ends lost 1 base and 3 bases, in that order; junction bases with no gene match: 8. The CDR3 is 17 amino acids. These data are taken from a study of vaccination effects on CD4 cells after COVID-19. Whole-study results and caveats: Late in the post-vaccination period, infection-induced and vaccine-induced clones underwent marked clonal contraction.

Antigen-specific CD4+ T cells were expanded with viral peptide pools in the ViraFEST assay before sequencing. The culture ran for 10 days, and then CD4+ T cells were isolated. Recipients of the vaccine had no prior SARS-CoV-2 infection and negative nucleocapsid antibodies. About 2.2 million PBMC per well were cultured with approximately 9.7 IU/ml IL-2 and about 9.8 ug/ml peptides. Cells had half their medium changed to IL-2 medium on days 3 and 7. Sequencing was performed with immunoSEQ multiplex PCR; in TCRdb, only in-frame clones are kept and a portion is missing. The sample records about 41,000 clones, under 85% being singletons.

The specimen was CD4+ T cells from PBMCs cultured with HCoV-NL63 spike peptides, collected before COVID-19 vaccination. The receptor was isolated from a human donor who received a COVID-19 vaccine. The chain has TRBV7-2 and TRBJ2-3, with 9 bases identical to TRBD2. CDR3 residues: CASSLVGSGGLTDTQYF. CDR3 nucleotide sequence: TGTGCCAGCAGCTTAGTTGGTAGCGGGGGATTGACAGATACGCAGTATTTT.